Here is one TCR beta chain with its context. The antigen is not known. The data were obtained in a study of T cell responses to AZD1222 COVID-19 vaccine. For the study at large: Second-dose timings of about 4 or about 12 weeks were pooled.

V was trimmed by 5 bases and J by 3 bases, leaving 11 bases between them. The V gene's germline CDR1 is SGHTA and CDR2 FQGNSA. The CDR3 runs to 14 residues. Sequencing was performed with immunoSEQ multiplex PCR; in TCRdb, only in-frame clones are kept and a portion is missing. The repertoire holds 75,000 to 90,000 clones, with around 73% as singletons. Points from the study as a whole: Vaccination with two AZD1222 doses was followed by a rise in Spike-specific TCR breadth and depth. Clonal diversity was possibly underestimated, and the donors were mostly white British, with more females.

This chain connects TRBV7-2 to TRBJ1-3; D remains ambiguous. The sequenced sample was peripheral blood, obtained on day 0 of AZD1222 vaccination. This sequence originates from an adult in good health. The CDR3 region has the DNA TGTGCCAGCAGCCTGACGGCTCTTGGAAACACCATATATTTT. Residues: CASSLTALGNTIYF.